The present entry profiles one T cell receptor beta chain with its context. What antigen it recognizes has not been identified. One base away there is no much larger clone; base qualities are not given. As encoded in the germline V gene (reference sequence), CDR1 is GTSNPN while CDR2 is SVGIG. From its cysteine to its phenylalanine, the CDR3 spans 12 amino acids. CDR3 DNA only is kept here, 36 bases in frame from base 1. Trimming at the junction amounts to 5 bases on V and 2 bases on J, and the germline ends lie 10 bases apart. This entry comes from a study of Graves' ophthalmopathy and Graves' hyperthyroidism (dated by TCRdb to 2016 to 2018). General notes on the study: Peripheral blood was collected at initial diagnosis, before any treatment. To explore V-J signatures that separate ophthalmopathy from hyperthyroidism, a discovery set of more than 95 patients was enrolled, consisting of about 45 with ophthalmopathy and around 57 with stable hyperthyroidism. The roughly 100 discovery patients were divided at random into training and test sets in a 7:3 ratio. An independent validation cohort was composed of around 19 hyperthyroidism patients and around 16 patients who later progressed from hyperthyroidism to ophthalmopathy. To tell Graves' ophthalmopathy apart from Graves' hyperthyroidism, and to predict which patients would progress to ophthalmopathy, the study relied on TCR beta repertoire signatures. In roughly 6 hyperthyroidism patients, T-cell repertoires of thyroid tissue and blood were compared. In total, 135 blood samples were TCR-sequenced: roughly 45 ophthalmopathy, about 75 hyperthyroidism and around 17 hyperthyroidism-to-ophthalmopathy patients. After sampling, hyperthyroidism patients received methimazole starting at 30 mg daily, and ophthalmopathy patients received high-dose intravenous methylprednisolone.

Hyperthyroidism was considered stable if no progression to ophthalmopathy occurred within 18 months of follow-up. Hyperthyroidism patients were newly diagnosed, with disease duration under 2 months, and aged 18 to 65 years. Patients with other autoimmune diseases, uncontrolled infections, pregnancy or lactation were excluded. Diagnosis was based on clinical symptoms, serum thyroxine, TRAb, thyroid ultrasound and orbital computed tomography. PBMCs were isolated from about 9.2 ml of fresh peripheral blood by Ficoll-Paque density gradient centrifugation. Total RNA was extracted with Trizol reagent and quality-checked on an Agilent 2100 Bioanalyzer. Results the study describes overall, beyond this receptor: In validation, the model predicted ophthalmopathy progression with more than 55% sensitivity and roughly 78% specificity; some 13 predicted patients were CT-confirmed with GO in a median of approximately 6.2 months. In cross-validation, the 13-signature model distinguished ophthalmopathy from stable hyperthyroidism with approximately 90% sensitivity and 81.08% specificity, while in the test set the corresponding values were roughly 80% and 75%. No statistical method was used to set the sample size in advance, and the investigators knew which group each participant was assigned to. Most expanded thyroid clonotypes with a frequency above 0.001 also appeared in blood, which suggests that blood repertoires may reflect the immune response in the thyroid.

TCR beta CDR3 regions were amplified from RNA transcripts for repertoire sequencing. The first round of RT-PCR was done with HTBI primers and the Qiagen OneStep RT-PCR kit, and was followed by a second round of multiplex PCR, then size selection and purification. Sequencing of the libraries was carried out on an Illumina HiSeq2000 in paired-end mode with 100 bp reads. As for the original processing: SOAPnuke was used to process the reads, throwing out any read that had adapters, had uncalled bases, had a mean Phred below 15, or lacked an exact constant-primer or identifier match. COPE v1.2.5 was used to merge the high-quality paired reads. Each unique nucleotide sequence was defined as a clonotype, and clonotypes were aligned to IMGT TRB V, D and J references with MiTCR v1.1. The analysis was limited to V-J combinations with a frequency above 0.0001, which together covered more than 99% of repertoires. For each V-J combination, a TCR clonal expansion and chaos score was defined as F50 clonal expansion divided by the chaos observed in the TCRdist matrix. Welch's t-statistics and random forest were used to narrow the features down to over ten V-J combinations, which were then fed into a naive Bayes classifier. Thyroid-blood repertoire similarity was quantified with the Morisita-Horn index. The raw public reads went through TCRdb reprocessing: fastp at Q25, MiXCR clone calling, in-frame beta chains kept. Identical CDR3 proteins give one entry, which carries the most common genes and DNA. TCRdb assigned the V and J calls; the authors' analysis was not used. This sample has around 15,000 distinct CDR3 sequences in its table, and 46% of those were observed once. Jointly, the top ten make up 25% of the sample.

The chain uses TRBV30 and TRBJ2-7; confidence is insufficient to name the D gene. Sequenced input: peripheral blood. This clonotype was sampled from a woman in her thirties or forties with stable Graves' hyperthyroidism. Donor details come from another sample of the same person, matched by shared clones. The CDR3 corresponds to CAWADGTYEQYF. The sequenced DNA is TGTGCCTGGGCGGACGGAACCTACGAGCAGTACTTC. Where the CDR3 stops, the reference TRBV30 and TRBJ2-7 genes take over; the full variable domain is SQTIHQWPATLVQPVGSPLSLECTVEGTSNPNLYWYRQAAGRGLQLLFYSVGIGQISSEVPQNLSASRPQDRQFILSSKKLLLSDSGFYLCAWADGTYEQYFGPGTRLTVT.